This T cell receptor (beta chain) was captured by sequencing in a study of blood T cell repertoires in COVID-19. Study in general: Some COVID-19 samples were acute and others convalescent; all came from the United States, Italy and Spain. The analysed material was cDNA or gDNA that came from T cells, B-cell-depleted T cells, or PBMCs.

V gave up 2 bases and J gave up 1 base, with 8 bases separating them. The germline gives CDR1 SGHTA, CDR2 FQGNSA. The CDR3 loop spans 14 amino acids. As processed by the authors: Estimation of nucleated cell counts was performed using reference gene primer amplification. Some clones are missing from TCRdb's copy, which holds only in-frame ones; the method was immunoSEQ multiplex PCR. V and J calls and clone size come straight from that table; D and trimming were deduced from the DNA. This table holds approximately 400,000 clones, 80% to 90% found once. Sequences were obtained from peripheral blood. The rearrangement links TRBV7-2 to TRBJ1-1, with a weak D call TRBD1 (5 bases). The sequence came from a man aged 40-49 years with acute or convalescent COVID-19. The CDR3, as DNA: TGTGCCAGCAGCTTAACAGGCGGGAACACTGAAGCTTTCTTT. Residues: CASSLTGGNTEAFF.